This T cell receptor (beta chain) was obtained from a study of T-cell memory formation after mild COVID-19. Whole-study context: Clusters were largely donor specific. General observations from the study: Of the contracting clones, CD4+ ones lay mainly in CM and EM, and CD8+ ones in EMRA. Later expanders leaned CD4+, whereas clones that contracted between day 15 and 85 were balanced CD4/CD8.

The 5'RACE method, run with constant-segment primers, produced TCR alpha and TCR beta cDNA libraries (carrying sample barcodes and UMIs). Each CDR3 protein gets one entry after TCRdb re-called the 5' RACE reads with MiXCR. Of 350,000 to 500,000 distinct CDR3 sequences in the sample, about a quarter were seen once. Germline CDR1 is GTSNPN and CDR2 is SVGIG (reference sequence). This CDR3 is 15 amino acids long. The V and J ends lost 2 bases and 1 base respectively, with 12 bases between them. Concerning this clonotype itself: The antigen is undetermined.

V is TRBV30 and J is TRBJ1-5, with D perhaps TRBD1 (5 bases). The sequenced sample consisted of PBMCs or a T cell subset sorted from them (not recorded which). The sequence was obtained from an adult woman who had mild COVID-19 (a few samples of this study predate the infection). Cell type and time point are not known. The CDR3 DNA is TGTGCCTGGAGTAGGGTGCGGGGCAGCAATCAGCCCCAGCATTTT. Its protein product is CAWSRVRGSNQPQHF.